The clone carrying this TCR beta chain was counted ten times or more. No antigen is known for it. The CDR3 loop spans 14 amino acids. From germline, CDR1 is SGHVS and CDR2 FQNEAQ. V shed 4 bases and J shed 3 bases, with 12 bases lying between them. The data were obtained in a study of T-cell reconstitution after alpha-beta-depleted transplantation in children. Study outcomes and limitations: T cells produced anew were the main source of T-cell counts and diversity one year after transplant.

Library preparation (for TCRbeta) was performed with unique molecular identifiers. TCRdb called the PCR reads again in MiXCR, with one record for every CDR3 protein. The profile covers some 200,000 distinct CDR3 sequences, with under 13% appearing a single time and approximately 30% taken by the ten largest. The chain links TRBV7-8 to TRBJ1-1; D is uncertain. This clonotype originated in a child in the first two years of life with acute myeloid leukemia, due to receive a stem cell transplant. Specimen: PBMCs, collected before TCRalphabeta/CD19-depleted stem cell transplant. CDR3 amino acids: CASSSLEGYTEAFF. CDR3 DNA: TGTGCCAGCAGCTCCTTGGAGGGATACACTGAAGCTTTCTTT.